The present T cell receptor beta chain was sequenced within a study of CXCR3-negative and CXCR3-positive naive CD8 T cells. General study findings and limits: TRB CDR3 hydrophobicity was greater in CXCR3-positive naive cells than in CXCR3-negative naive cells. TCR strength was inferred from TRB CDR3 properties, while surface CD5 was comparable between naive subsets. Cryopreserved cells partially lost CXCR3 expression, and fresh PBMCs were used in most assays.

Among CD8+ T cells, naive ones were CD45RO-CCR7+CD27+CD95-. The CDR3 extends over 16 amino acids. Germline V gene sequence: CDR1 MNHNS, CDR2 SASEGT. 5' RACE that incorporated UMI labels was used to prepare the TRB cDNA libraries. TCRdb reprocessed the 5' RACE reads, with one entry per CDR3 protein and no DNA. This sample's table reports over 95,000 distinct CDR3 sequences. Notes on this clonotype: The antigen remains undetermined.

The sample taken for sequencing was naive CXCR3+ CD8+ T cells from blood. The sample's subset: CD45RO-CCR7+CD27+CD95- naive CD8+ T cells expressing CXCR3 (TNR3+). This TCR came from a human donor in good health. Some clones in this sample may be carry-over from other donors' samples. The V call is TRBV6-1, the J call TRBJ2-1; TCRdb picks TRBD1, but there is no DNA to check that call. This chain's CDR3 is CASGRSRGAPYNEQFF.